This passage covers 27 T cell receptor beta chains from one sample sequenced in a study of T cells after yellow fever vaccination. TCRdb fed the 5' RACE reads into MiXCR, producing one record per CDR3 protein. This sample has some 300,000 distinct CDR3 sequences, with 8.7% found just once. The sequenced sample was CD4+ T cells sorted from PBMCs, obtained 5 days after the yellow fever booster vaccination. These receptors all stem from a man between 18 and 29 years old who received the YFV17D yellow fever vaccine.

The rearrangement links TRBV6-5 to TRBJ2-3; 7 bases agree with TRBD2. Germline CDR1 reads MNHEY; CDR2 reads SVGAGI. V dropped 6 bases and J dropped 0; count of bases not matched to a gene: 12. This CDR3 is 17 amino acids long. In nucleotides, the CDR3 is TGTGCCAGCAGAGGGAGAAGCGGGGCTTGGAGCACAGATACGCAGTATTTT. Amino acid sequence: CASRGRSGAWSTDTQYF.

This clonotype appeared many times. In DNA form, the CDR3 reads TGTGCCAGCAGTGAACAGGCAAACACTGAAGCTTTCTTT. It yields the protein CASSEQANTEAFF. This chain links TRBV6-1 with TRBJ1-1; no firm D call. Germline CDR1 is MNHNS and CDR2 is SASEGT. The CDR3 totals 13 residues. Deletions cut 2 bases from V and 2 bases from J, with 6 bases between.

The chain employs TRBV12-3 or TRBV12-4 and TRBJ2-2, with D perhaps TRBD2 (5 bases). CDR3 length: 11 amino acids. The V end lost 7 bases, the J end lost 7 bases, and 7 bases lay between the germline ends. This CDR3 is CASKLVGELFF. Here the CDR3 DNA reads TGTGCCAGCAAACTAGTCGGGGAGCTGTTTTTT.

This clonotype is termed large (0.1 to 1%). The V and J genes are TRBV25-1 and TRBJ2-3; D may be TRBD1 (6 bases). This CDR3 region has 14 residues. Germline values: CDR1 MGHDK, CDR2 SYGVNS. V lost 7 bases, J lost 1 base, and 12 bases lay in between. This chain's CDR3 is CASTSGAGTDTQYF. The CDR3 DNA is TGTGCCAGCACATCAGGGGCTGGCACAGATACGCAGTATTTT.

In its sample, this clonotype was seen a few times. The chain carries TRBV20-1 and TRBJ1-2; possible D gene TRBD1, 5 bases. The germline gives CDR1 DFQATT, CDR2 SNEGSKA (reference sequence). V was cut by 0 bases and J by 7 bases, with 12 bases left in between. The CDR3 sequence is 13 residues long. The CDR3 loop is CSAREGAGGGYTF. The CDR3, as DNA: TGCAGTGCTAGAGAAGGGGCCGGGGGTGGCTACACCTTC.

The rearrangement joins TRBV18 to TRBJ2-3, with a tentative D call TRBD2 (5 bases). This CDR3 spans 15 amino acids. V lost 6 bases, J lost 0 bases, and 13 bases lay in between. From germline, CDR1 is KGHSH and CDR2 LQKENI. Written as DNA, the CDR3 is TGTGCCAGCTCCCAAAGTGAGGGTAGCACAGATACGCAGTATTTT. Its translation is CASSQSEGSTDTQYF.

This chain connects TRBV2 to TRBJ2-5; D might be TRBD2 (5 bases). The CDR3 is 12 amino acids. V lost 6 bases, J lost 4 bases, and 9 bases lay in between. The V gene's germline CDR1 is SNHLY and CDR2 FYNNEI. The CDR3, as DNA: TGTGCCAGCAGGAGAGAGGGAGAGACCCAGTACTTC. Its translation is CASRREGETQYF.

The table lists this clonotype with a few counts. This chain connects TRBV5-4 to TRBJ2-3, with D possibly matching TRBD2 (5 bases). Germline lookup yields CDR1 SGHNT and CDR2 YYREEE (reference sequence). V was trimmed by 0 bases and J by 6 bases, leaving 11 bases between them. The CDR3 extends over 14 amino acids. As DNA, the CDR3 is TGTGCCAGCAGCTTGGCCGAGACGGGGGATACGCAGTATTTT. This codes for CASSLAETGDTQYF.

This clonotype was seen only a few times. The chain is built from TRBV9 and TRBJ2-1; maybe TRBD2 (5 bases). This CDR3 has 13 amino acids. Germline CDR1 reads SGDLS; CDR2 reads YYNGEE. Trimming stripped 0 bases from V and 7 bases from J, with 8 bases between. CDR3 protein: CASSVGGENEQFF. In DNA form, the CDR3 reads TGTGCCAGCAGCGTAGGTGGGGAGAATGAGCAGTTCTTC.

CDR3 region: CSASRIGRGRGAFF. The CDR3 bases are TGCAGTGCTTCTCGAATCGGACGGGGACGGGGGGCTTTCTTT. The genes are TRBV20-1 and TRBJ1-1; tentative D call: TRBD1 (5 bases). The V gene lost 5 bases and the J gene lost 11 bases, with 24 bases spanning the gap. Germline CDR1 DFQATT, CDR2 SNEGSKA (reference sequence). This CDR3 has 14 amino acids.

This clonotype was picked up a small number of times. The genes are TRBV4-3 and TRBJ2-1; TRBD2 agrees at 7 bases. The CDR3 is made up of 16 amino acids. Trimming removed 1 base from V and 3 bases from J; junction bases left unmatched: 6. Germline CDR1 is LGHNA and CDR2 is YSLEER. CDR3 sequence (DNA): TGCGCCAGCAGCCAAGCGGCTAGCGGTTACTACAATGAGCAGTTCTTC. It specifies CASSQAASGYYNEQFF.

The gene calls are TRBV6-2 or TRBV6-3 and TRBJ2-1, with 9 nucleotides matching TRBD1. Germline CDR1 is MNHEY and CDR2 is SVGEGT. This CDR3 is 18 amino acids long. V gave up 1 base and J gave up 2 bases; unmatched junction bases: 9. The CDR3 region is CASSYWASRDRAYNEQFF. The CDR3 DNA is TGTGCCAGCAGTTACTGGGCATCCCGGGACAGGGCCTACAATGAGCAGTTCTTC.

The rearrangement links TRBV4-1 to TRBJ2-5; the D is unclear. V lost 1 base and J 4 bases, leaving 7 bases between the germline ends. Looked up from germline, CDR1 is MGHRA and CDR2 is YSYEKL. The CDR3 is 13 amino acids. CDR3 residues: CASSQAHGETQYF. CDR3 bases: TGCGCCAGCAGCCAAGCCCATGGAGAGACCCAGTACTTC.

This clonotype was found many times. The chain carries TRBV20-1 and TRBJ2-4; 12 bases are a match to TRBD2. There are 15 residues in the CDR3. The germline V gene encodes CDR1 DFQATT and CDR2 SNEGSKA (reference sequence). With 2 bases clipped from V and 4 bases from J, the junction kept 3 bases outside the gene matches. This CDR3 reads CSARKLAGGKNIQYF. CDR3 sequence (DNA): TGCAGTGCTAGAAAGCTAGCGGGGGGGAAAAACATTCAGTACTTC.

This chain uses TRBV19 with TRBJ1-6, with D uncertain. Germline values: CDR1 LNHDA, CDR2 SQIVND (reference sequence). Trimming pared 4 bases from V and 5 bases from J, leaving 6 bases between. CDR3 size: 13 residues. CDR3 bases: TGTGCCAGTAGTAAGCCAGATAATTCACCCCTCCACTTT. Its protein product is CASSKPDNSPLHF.

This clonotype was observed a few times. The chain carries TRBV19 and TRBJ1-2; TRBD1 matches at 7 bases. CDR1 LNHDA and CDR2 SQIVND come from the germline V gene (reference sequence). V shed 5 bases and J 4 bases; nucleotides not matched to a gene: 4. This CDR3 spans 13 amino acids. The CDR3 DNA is TGTGCCAGTAGTCAGGACAGGCTCTATGGCTACACCTTC. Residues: CASSQDRLYGYTF. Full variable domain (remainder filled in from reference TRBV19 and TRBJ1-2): DGGITQSPKYLFRKEGQNVTLSCEQNLNHDAMYWYRQDPGQGLRLIYYSQIVNDFQKGDIAEGYSVSREKKESFPLTVTSAQKNPTAFYLCASSQDRLYGYTFGSGTRLTVV.

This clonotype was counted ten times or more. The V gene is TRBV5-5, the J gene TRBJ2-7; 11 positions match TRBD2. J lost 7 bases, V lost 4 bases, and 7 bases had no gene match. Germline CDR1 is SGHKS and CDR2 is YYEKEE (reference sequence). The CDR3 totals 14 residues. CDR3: CASSTYSGGEEQYV. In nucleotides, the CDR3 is TGTGCCAGCAGCACATATAGCGGGGGGGAAGAGCAGTACGTC.

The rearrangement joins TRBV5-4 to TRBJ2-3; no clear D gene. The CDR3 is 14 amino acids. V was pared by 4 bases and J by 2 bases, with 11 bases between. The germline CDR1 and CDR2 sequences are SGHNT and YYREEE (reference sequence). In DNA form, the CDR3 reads TGTGCCAGCAGCCCCCCCACTGCCACAGATACGCAGTATTTT. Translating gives CASSPPTATDTQYF.

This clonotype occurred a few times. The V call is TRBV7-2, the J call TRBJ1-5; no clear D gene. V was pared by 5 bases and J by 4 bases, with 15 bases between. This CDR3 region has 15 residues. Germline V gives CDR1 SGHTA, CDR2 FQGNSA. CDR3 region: CASSPPPASNQPQHF. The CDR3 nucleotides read TGTGCCAGCAGCCCCCCCCCCGCCTCAAATCAGCCCCAGCATTTT.

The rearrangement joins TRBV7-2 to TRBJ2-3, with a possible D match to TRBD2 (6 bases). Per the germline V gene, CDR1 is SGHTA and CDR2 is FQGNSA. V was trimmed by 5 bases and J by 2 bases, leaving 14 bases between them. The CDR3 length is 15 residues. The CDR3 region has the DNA TGTGCCAGCAGCCCGATGGGGGGAGACACAGATACGCAGTATTTT. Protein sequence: CASSPMGGDTDTQYF.

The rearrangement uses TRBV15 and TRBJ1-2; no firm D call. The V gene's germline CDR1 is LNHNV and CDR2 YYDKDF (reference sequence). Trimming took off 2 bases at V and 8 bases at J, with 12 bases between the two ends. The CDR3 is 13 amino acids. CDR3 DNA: TGTGCCACCAGCAGACCCGGACGGGGAGGCTACACCTTC. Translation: CATSRPGRGGYTF.

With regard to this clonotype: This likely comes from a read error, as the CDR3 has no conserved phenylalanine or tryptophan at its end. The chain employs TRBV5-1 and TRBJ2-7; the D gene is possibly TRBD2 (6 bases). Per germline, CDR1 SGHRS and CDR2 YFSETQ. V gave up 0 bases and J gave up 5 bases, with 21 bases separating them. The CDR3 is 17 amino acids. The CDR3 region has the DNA TGCGCCAGCAGCTTGGCCGGCTGGAGGGGCCACCTAGACGAGCAGTACTAC. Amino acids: CASSLAGWRGHLDEQYY.

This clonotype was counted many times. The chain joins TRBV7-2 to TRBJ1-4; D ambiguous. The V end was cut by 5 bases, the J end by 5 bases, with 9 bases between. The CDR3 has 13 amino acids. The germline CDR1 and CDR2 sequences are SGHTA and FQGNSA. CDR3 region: CASSRAINEKLFF. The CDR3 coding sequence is TGTGCCAGCAGCAGGGCTATCAATGAAAAACTGTTTTTT.

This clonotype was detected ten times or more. CDR3 in DNA: TGTGCCAGCAGTTTGGGGAGGAACACCGGGGAGCTGTTTTTT. This gives the protein CASSLGRNTGELFF. The V and J genes are TRBV12-3 or TRBV12-4 and TRBJ2-2; D is possibly TRBD2 (5 bases). V dropped 3 bases and J dropped 1 base, with 6 bases sitting between them. CDR3 length equals 14 residues.

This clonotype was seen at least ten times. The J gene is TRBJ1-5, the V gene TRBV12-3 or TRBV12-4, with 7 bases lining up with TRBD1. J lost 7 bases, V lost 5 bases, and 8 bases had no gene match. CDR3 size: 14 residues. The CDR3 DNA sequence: TGTGCCAGCAGTCCTACAGGGGATAGGCAGCCCCAGCATTTT. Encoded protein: CASSPTGDRQPQHF.

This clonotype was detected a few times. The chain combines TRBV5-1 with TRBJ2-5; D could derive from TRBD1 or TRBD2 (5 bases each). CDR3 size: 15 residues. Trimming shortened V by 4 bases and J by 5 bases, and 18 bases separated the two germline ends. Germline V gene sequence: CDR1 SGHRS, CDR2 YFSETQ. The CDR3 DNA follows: TGCGCCAGCAGCCTCGGGACCGTAGAACGGGAGACCCAGTACTTC. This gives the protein CASSLGTVERETQYF. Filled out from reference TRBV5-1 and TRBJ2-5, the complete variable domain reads KAGVTQTPRYLIKTRGQQVTLSCSPISGHRSVSWYQQTPGQGLQFLFEYFSETQRNKGNFPGRFSGRQFSNSRSEMNVSTLELGDSALYLCASSLGTVERETQYFGPGTRLLVL.

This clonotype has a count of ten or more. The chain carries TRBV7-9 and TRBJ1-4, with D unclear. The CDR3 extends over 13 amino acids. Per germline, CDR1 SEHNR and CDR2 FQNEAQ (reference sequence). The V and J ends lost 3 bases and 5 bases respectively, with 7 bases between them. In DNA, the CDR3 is TGTGCCAGCAGCTTCCGGGGAAATGAAAAACTGTTTTTT. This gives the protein CASSFRGNEKLFF.